Listed below are T cell receptor beta chains from one sample, sequenced in a study of T cells in Graves' hyperthyroidism and ophthalmopathy. TCRdb re-derived calls from the multiplex PCR reads in MiXCR, one entry per CDR3 protein. The sample gives some 270,000 distinct CDR3 sequences, roughly 15% of which show up once; 7% to 9.5% is in the top ten. Sequencing was done on a sample of blood. The receptor source for this set is a woman aged 35 to 49 with Graves' hyperthyroidism. The CDR3 runs from the conserved cysteine through the conserved F or W. Fields, in order: CDR3 protein, V gene, J gene.

CDR3: CASSPEIRDRDGYTF
V: TRBV18
J: TRBJ1-2

CDR3: CASSQGTGDGYTF
V: TRBV3-1
J: TRBJ1-2

CDR3: CASSVTGQEDTEAFF
V: TRBV9
J: TRBJ1-1

CDR3: CSATPTFRWEKLFF
V: TRBV20-1
J: TRBJ1-4

CDR3: CAIFGGTGNTIYF
V: TRBV10-3
J: TRBJ1-3

CDR3: CSARDPLAGDAGELFF
V: TRBV20-1
J: TRBJ2-2

CDR3: CASSGDGRNTGELFF
V: TRBV2
J: TRBJ2-2

CDR3: CASSPGRRGGELFF
V: TRBV2
J: TRBJ2-2

CDR3: CASKTGTANEAFF
V: TRBV7-2
J: TRBJ1-1

CDR3: CSVEWVGGGYTF
V: TRBV20-1
J: TRBJ1-2

CDR3: CASSLTGTHEQFF
V: TRBV5-1
J: TRBJ2-1

CDR3: CASSFTTGRANTEAFF
V: TRBV5-1
J: TRBJ1-1

CDR3: CASSPPGGNTGELFF
V: TRBV18
J: TRBJ2-2

CDR3: CASSEWGTSGAYEQYF
V: TRBV6-1
J: TRBJ2-7

CDR3: CASSGRLNEQYF
V: TRBV27
J: TRBJ2-7

CDR3: CASSQAYNSYNSPLHF
V: TRBV3-1
J: TRBJ1-6